This T cell receptor (beta chain) came from a study of blood T cell repertoires in COVID-19. Germline assignment: CDR1 SGHRS and CDR2 YFSETQ. With V trimmed by 3 bases and J by 0 bases, 0 bases remained unmatched. The CDR3 runs 14 residues. In the original processing: Estimation of nucleated cell counts relied on the amplification of reference gene primers. TCRdb's table, derived via immunoSEQ multiplex PCR, lists solely in-frame clones and lacks some. That table supplies the V and J calls and clone size; D and trimming were determined from the DNA. The table has 70,000 or so clones, roughly 73% seen once. The count of this clone is one.

The sequence came from a human donor in a cohort sampled during active COVID-19. This sequence joins TRBV5-1 and TRBJ2-1, with 7 bases aligning to TRBD1. The source material was peripheral blood. The CDR3 DNA is TGCGCCAGCAGCTGGGACAGCTCCTACAATGAGCAGTTCTTC. Translation gives CASSWDSSYNEQFF.